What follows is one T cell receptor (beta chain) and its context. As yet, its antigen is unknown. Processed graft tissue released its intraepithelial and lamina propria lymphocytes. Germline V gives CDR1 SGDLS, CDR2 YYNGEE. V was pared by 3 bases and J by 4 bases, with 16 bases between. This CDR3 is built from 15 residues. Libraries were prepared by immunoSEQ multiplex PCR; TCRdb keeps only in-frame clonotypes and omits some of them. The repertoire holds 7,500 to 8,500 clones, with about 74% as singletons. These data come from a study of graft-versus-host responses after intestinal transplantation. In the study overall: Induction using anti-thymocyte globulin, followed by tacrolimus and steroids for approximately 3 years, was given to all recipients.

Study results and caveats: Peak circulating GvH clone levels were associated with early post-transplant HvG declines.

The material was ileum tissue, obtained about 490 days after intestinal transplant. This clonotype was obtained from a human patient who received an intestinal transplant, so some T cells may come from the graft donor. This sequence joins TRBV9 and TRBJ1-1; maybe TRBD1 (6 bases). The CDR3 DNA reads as TGTGCCAGCAGCGGGGCGGACAGAGTGAGCACTGAAGCTTTCTTT. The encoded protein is CASSGADRVSTEAFF. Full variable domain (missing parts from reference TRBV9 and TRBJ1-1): DSGVTQTPKHLITATGQRVTLRCSPRSGDLSVYWYQQSLDQGLQFLIQYYNGEERAKGNILERFSAQQFPDLHSELNLSSLELGDSALYFCASSGADRVSTEAFFGQGTRLTVV.